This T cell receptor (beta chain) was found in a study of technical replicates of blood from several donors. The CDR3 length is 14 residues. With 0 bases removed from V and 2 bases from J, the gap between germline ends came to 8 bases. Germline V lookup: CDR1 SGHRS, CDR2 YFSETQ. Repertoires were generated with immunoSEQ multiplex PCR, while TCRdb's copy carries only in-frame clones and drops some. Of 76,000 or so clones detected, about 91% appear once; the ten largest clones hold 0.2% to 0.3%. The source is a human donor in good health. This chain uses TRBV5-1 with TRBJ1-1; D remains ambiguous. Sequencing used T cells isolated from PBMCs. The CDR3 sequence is CASSLAGGNTEAFF. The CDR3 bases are TGCGCCAGCAGCTTGGCCGGAGGTAACACTGAAGCTTTCTTT. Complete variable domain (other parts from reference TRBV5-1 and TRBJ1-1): KAGVTQTPRYLIKTRGQQVTLSCSPISGHRSVSWYQQTPGQGLQFLFEYFSETQRNKGNFPGRFSGRQFSNSRSEMNVSTLELGDSALYLCASSLAGGNTEAFFGQGTRLTVV.